These T cell receptor beta chains were read from a single sample in a study of CD8 T cells in Susac syndrome. TCRdb reanalysed the immunoSEQ multiplex PCR reads using MiXCR and keeps one entry per CDR3 protein. Of under 150,000 distinct CDR3 sequences in the sample, 94% were seen once. Material: CD8+ T cells from PBMCs. The receptor source for this set is a human donor in good health. Each CDR3 is given with its conserved first and last residue. A D gene is named only where the DNA matches it firmly. Clone size appears in some rows only: once, few, many, or a class for an expanded clone.

>NA|NA|TRBV6-5|TRBJ2-6
TGTGCCAGCAGTTACCGGGGGGCCAACGTCCTGACTTTC
CASSYRGANVLTF
>NA|TRBD1|TRBV27|TRBJ2-1
TGTGCCAGCACCCCTATGGGACAGGGTTACAATGAGCAGTTCTTC
CASTPMGQGYNEQFF
>NA|NA|TRBV2|TRBJ2-5
TGTGCCAGCAGTGAACTAGCGCCAGTGGGGGAGACCCAGTACTTC
CASSELAPVGETQYF
>NA|NA|TRBV7-9|TRBJ2-3
TGTGCCAGCAGCCCACAACCTCCCGCCCCCGGAACAGATACGCAGTATTTT
CASSPQPPAPGTDTQYF
>NA|NA|TRBV19|TRBJ1-1
TGTGCCAGTAGTGCCTCCTCAGGAGGGCCCGGTGAAGCTTTCTTT
CASSASSGGPGEAFF
>NA|NA|TRBV19|TRBJ2-6
TGTGCCAGTAACCCTTTTGTGGATGGGGCCAACGTCCTGACTTTC
CASNPFVDGANVLTF
>once|NA|TRBV11-2|TRBJ2-7
TGTGCCAGCAGCGAAAGGTGGGAGGCCCGCGTCGAGCAGTACTTC
CASSERWEARVEQYF
>NA|NA|TRBV20-1|TRBJ1-1
TGCAGTGCTAGAGAAATGGTGGCTGAAGCTTTCTTT
CSAREMVAEAFF
>NA|TRBD1|TRBV4-3|TRBJ2-2
TGCGCCAGCAGCCAAGATATGGGACAGGGGTACACCGGGGAGCTGTTTTTT
CASSQDMGQGYTGELFF
>NA|NA|TRBV27|TRBJ2-3
TGTGCCAGCAGTTGGAGGGGGGATACGCAGTATTTT
CASSWRGDTQYF
>NA|TRBD2|TRBV4-1|TRBJ2-2
TGCGCCAGCAGCCAAATCTCCCTAGCGGGCACCGGGGAGCTGTTTTTT
CASSQISLAGTGELFF